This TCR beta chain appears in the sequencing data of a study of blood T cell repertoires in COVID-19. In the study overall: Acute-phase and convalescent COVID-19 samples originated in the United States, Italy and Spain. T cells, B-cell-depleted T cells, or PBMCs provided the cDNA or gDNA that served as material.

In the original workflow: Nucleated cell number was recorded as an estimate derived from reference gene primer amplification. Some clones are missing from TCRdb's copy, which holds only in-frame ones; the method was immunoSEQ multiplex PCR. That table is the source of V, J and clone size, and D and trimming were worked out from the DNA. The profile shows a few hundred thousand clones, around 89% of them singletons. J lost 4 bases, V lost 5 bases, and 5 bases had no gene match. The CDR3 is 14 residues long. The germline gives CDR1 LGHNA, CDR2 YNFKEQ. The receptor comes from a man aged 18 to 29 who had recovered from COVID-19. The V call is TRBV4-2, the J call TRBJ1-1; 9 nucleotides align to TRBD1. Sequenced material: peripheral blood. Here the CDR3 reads CASSTGQGSTEAFF. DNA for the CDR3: TGTGCCAGCAGCACCGGACAGGGGAGCACTGAAGCTTTCTTT.